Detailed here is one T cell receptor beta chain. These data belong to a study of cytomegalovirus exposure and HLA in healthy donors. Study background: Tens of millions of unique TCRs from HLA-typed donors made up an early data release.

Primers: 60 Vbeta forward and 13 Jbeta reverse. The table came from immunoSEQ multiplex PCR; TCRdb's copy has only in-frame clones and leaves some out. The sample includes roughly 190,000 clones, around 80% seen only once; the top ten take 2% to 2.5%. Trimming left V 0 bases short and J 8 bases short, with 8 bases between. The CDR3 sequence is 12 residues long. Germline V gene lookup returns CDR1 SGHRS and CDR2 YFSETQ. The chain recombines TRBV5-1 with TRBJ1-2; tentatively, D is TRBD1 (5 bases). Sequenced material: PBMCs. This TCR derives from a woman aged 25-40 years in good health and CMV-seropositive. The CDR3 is CASSLGGGGYTF. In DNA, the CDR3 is TGCGCCAGCAGCTTGGGGGGCGGAGGCTACACCTTC.